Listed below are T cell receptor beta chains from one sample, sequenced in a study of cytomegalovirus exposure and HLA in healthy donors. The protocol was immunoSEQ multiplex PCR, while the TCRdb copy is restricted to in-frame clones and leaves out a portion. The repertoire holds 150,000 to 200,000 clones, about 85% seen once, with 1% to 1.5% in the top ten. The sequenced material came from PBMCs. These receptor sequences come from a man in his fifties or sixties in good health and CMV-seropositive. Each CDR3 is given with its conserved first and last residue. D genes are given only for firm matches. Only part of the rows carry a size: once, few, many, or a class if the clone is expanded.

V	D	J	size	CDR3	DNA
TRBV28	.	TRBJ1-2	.	CASSYRDGYTF	TGTGCCAGCAGTTACAGGGATGGCTACACCTTC
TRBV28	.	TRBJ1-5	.	CASEEDSNQPQHF	TGTGCCAGCGAGGAAGATAGCAATCAGCCCCAGCATTTT
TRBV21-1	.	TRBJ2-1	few	CALRIPYNEQFF	TGTGCCCTGCGTATTCCCTACAATGAGCAGTTCTTC
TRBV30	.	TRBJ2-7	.	CACPFHEQYF	TGTGCCTGCCCCTTCCACGAGCAGTACTTC
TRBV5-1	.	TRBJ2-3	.	CASSFPPGSPGDTQYF	TGCGCCAGCAGCTTTCCCCCGGGTTCCCCGGGAGATACGCAGTATTTT
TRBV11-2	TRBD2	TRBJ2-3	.	CASSGKLAASTDTQYF	TGTGCCAGCAGCGGCAAGCTAGCGGCTAGCACAGATACGCAGTATTTT
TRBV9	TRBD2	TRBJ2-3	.	CASSPGGSSTDTQYF	TGTGCCAGCAGCCCCGGGGGGAGCAGTACAGATACGCAGTATTTT
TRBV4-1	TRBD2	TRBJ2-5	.	CASSQYAASGSRETQYF	TGCGCCAGCAGCCAATATGCGGCCAGCGGGAGTAGGGAGACCCAGTACTTC
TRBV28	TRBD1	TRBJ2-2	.	CASSLPGGAGGELFF	TGTGCCAGCAGTTTGCCAGGGGGCGCGGGCGGGGAGCTGTTTTTT
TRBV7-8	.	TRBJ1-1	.	CASSLGANTEAFF	TGTGCCAGCAGCTTAGGGGCTAACACTGAAGCTTTCTTT
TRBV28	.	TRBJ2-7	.	CASSPNPGTYEQYF	TGTGCCAGCAGTCCAAACCCCGGTACCTACGAGCAGTACTTC
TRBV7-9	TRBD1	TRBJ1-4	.	CASSFRTGQGNEKLFF	TGTGCCAGCAGCTTTAGGACTGGACAGGGGAATGAAAAACTGTTTTTT
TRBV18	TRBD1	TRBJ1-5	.	CASSPGQGGFAQHF	TGTGCCAGCTCACCTGGGCAGGGGGGTTTTGCCCAGCATTTT
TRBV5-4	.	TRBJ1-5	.	CASSPCIRGNQPQHF	TGTGCCAGCAGCCCGTGCATCCGGGGCAATCAGCCCCAGCATTTT
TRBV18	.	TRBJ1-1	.	CASSLGQTNTEAFF	TGTGCCAGCTCGCTCGGACAGACGAACACTGAAGCTTTCTTT
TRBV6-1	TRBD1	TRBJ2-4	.	CASSLTGGGFIQYF	TGTGCCAGCAGCCTTACAGGGGGAGGTTTCATTCAGTACTTC
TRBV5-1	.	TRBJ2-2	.	CASSRQSANTGELFF	TGCGCCAGCAGCCGACAGTCCGCGAACACCGGGGAGCTGTTTTTT
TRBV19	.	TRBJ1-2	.	CASSPPDTNGYTF	TGTGCCAGTAGTCCTCCGGACACGAATGGCTACACCTTC
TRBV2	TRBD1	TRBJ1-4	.	CASSSQGAGEKLFF	TGTGCCAGCAGCTCACAGGGGGCGGGTGAAAAACTGTTTTTT
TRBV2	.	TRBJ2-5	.	CASSENRAQETQYF	TGTGCCAGCAGTGAAAACAGGGCGCAAGAGACCCAGTACTTC
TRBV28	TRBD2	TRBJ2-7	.	CASSTGTSYYEQYF	TGTGCCAGCAGTACAGGGACTAGCTACTACGAGCAGTACTTC
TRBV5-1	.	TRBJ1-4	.	CASSLFQGFDEKLFF	TGCGCCAGCAGCTTGTTCCAGGGGTTTGATGAAAAACTGTTTTTT
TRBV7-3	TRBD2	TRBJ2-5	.	CASSLGLQETQYF	TGTGCCAGCAGCTTGGGACTACAAGAGACCCAGTACTTC
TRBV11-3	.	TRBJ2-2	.	CASSQDSTGELFF	TGTGCCAGCAGCCAAGACAGCACCGGGGAGCTGTTTTTT
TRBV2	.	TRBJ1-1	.	CASNWGRGVEAFF	TGTGCCAGCAATTGGGGGCGCGGTGTTGAAGCTTTCTTT